The present entry profiles one TCR beta chain with its context. Sequenced patients had shown CD8+CD57+ cell expansion by flow cytometry. Among the patients, none had received any therapy at the time of blood sampling. Genomic DNA was employed as the template in profiling TCR beta VDJ and CDR3. TCRdb passed the reads through MiXCR, listing each CDR3 protein once. The table lists about 160,000 distinct CDR3 sequences, over 55% of them singletons, with approximately 48% in the top ten. CDR3 length: 13 amino acids. V was shortened by 4 bases and J by 6 bases, with 13 bases between the two germline ends. Germline V lookup: CDR1 LGHNA, CDR2 YNFKEQ. These data originate in a study of CD8+CD57+ T cells in acquired aplastic anemia.

The J gene is TRBJ2-7, the V gene TRBV4-2; D not certain. The specimen was sorted CD4+, CD8+, or CD8+CD57+ T cells (not recorded which) from PBMCs. The receptor comes from a human donor with aplastic anemia. CDR3 loop: CASSPPFLLEQYF. As DNA, the CDR3 is TGTGCCAGCAGCCCCCCGTTCCTCCTCGAGCAGTACTTC.